This TCR beta chain comes out of a study of shared clonotypes between healthy human individuals. Study-level points and caveats: When naive CD4 clonotypes were compared across a handful of donors, 4% to 5.5% were shared.

Germline loops: CDR1 LNHDA, CDR2 SQIVND (reference sequence). The CDR3 covers 15 residues. Trimming cost V 3 bases and J 2 bases, with 10 bases left between them. TCRdb keeps only in-frame clones here, not all; method: immunoSEQ multiplex PCR. This sample carries 2.5 million or so clones, roughly 92% of them seen once, and the ten largest clones take roughly 0.13%. Recent acute infections and vaccinations were absent in the healthy HIV-negative adult donors. Nashville, Tennessee was home to all donors, each a Caucasian adult. This clone was seen a handful of times. Its target is not known. The chain joins TRBV19 to TRBJ2-2; D is uncertain. Specimen: naive CD4+ T cells sorted from blood. Subset described: CD45RA+ positively selected. This TCR derives from a man between 18 and 35 years old in good health. The CDR3 DNA reads TGTGCCAGTAGTATCTCGGCAGTTAACACCGGGGAGCTGTTTTTT. Encoded protein: CASSISAVNTGELFF. The full variable domain, with the rest looked up from reference TRBV19 and TRBJ2-2, is DGGITQSPKYLFRKEGQNVTLSCEQNLNHDAMYWYRQDPGQGLRLIYYSQIVNDFQKGDIAEGYSVSREKKESFPLTVTSAQKNPTAFYLCASSISAVNTGELFFGEGSRLTVL.